This T cell receptor (beta chain) stems from a study of T cell changes during pregnancy in multiple sclerosis. Data came from immunoSEQ multiplex PCR; TCRdb stores just in-frame clones and leaves some out. The table includes 20,000 to 25,000 clones, 70% to 90% detected once. The germline CDR1 and CDR2 sequences are MDHEN and SYDVKM. Trimming left V 3 bases short and J 2 bases short, with 32 bases between. CDR3 length equals 21 residues. The chain carries TRBV28 and TRBJ2-7; D is perhaps TRBD1 (6 bases). This clonotype was obtained from a female donor with multiple sclerosis, enrolled in a pregnancy study. The sequencing used CD8+ T cells from peripheral blood mononuclear cells, collected before pregnancy. CDR3 DNA sequence: TGTGCCAGCAGTTTTATCACAGGGTGGCTAATTCCCAATTATCTCCCCTACGAGCAGTACTTC. It encodes CASSFITGWLIPNYLPYEQYF. Together with reference TRBV28 and TRBJ2-7, the CDR3 gives the full variable domain: DVKVTQSSRYLVKRTGEKVFLECVQDMDHENMFWYRQDPGLGLRLIYFSYDVKMKEKGDIPEGYSVSREKKERFSLILESASTNQTSMYLCASSFITGWLIPNYLPYEQYFGPGTRLTVT.